Presented here are 10 T cell receptor beta chains from one specimen sequenced in a study of cytomegalovirus exposure and HLA in healthy donors. The PCR ran on 60 Vbeta and 13 Jbeta primers. Produced via immunoSEQ multiplex PCR; TCRdb's table is partial and in-frame only. The sample holds 100,000 to 150,000 clones, over 75% seen once. Sequences were obtained from PBMCs. These receptors all come from a woman aged 40 to 50 in good health and CMV-seropositive.

J is TRBJ2-1 and V is TRBV9; D might be TRBD1 (6 bases). The CDR3 is 15 residues long. Trimming pared 0 bases from V and 6 bases from J, leaving 13 bases between. Per the germline V gene, CDR1 is SGDLS and CDR2 is YYNGEE. DNA of the CDR3: TGTGCCAGCAGCGTAGTAGGGACACAAGCCAATGAGCAGTTCTTC. Encoded protein: CASSVVGTQANEQFF.

This rearrangement joins TRBV6-5 to TRBJ2-7, with D possibly TRBD2 on 6 matching bases. The CDR3 consists of 13 residues. CDR1 is MNHEY and CDR2 is SVGAGI in the germline V gene. The germline V and J ends were trimmed by 8 bases and 4 bases, with 15 bases remaining between them. CDR3 sequence: CASGSLARYEQYF. The CDR3 DNA reads TGTGCCAGCGGGTCCCTAGCGAGATACGAGCAGTACTTC.

The CDR3 protein is CASSLTTGFGELFF. In nucleotides, the CDR3 is TGCGCCAGCAGCTTGACAACAGGGTTCGGGGAGCTGTTTTTT. J is TRBJ2-2 and V is TRBV5-1; possible D gene TRBD1, 6 bases. The CDR3 consists of 14 residues. CDR1 is SGHRS, CDR2 YFSETQ, per germline. Deletions cut 1 base from V and 7 bases from J, with 11 bases between.

The chain uses TRBV5-6 and TRBJ1-2; D perhaps matches TRBD1 (5 bases). Per the germline V gene, CDR1 is SGHDT and CDR2 is YYEEEE. Trimming took 4 bases from V and 2 from J, leaving 9 bases between them. This CDR3 contains 13 residues. This CDR3 is CASSIQENYGYTF. CDR3 nucleotide sequence: TGTGCCAGCAGCATACAGGAGAACTATGGCTACACCTTC.

This clone was recorded a few times. This rearrangement joins TRBV5-6 to TRBJ2-3; 8 bases line up with TRBD1. V lost 4 bases to trimming and J lost 4 bases; unmatched junction nucleotides: 5. Germline CDR1 and CDR2: SGHDT and YYEEEE. The CDR3 spans 14 residues. The CDR3 is CASSRLQGADTQYF. The DNA for the CDR3 is TGTGCCAGCAGCCGATTACAGGGGGCAGATACGCAGTATTTT.

Comment on this clone: This CDR3 is also generated by other DNA sequences in the sample. The CDR3 loop reads CASSLGQGNYGYTF. As DNA, the CDR3 is TGTGCCAGCAGCTTAGGACAGGGGAACTATGGCTACACCTTC. V gene TRBV7-9 combines with J gene TRBJ1-2; 8 nucleotides line up with TRBD1. CDR3 length: 14 residues. With V trimmed by 1 base and J by 2 bases, 0 bases remained unmatched. CDR1 and CDR2 (germline): SEHNR, FQNEAQ (reference sequence).

V is TRBV5-1 and J is TRBJ2-3; TRBD2 matches 8 bases. The CDR3 has 15 residues. The germline V gene has CDR1 SGHRS and CDR2 YFSETQ. V was clipped by 4 bases and J by 6 bases; unmatched bases: 10. CDR3 region: CASSPGLAGRDTQYF. The CDR3 DNA reads TGCGCCAGCAGCCCAGGACTAGCCGGGAGGGATACGCAGTATTTT. The variable domain in full, completed from reference TRBV5-1 and TRBJ2-3, reads KAGVTQTPRYLIKTRGQQVTLSCSPISGHRSVSWYQQTPGQGLQFLFEYFSETQRNKGNFPGRFSGRQFSNSRSEMNVSTLELGDSALYLCASSPGLAGRDTQYFGPGTRLTVL.

The table lists this clone with a few counts. DNA of the CDR3: TGTGCCAGCAGTCCGGGACAGTTACAATCCCAGTACTTC. It translates to CASSPGQLQSQYF. This chain uses TRBV27 with TRBJ2-7; 7 nucleotides line up with TRBD1. Trimming took 5 bases from V and 10 from J; bases not matched to a gene: 11. CDR1 and CDR2 (germline): MNHEY, SMNVEV (reference sequence). There are 13 residues in the CDR3.

On this clone: A read error may produce the germline difference seen at one junction end. The V call is TRBV19, the J call TRBJ2-1; 10 nucleotides match TRBD2. The germline V gene has CDR1 LNHDA and CDR2 SQIVND (reference sequence). The CDR3 has 16 residues. CDR3 DNA: TGTGCCAGTAGAACGCTAGCGGGAGACTCCAACAATGAGCAGTTCTTC. Translation: CASRTLAGDSNNEQFF.

The chain recombines TRBV6-6 with TRBJ2-7; a possible D gene is TRBD2 (5 bases). The germline gives CDR1 MNHNY, CDR2 SVGAGI (reference sequence). There are 15 residues in the CDR3. Trimming stripped 6 bases from V and 2 bases from J, with 17 bases between. DNA for the CDR3: TGTGCCAGCAGCTTGCCCGGACCGACTACCTACGAGCAGTACTTC. This sequence encodes CASSLPGPTTYEQYF.